A single sample is the source of the 27 T cell receptor beta chains below, sequenced in a study of blood T cells in healthy people across ages. Primers used in a second PCR of about 6 to 11 cycles were a sample-barcoded 5' primer and a J-beta primer mix. From the 5' RACE reads, TCRdb called clonotypes with MiXCR, one entry per CDR3 protein. The table lists 1.5 million or so distinct CDR3 sequences, approximately 39% of them singletons. The source material was blood. The receptors shown here come from a woman between 18 and 29 years old in good health.

This clonotype was observed a handful of times. The genes are TRBV6-5 and TRBJ2-3, with 9 nucleotides matching TRBD2. The CDR3 extends over 15 amino acids. V shed 2 bases, J shed 5 bases, and the junction held 5 bases outside the gene matches. CDR1 and CDR2 (germline): MNHEY, SVGAGI. The CDR3 spells CASSYSGGPLDTQYF. The DNA for the CDR3 is TGTGCCAGCAGTTACAGCGGGGGGCCCTTAGATACGCAGTATTTT.

The chain joins TRBV5-1 to TRBJ1-2, with D possibly being TRBD1 (6 bases). The germline V gene has CDR1 SGHRS and CDR2 YFSETQ. This CDR3 region has 13 residues. V was clipped by 2 bases and J by 5 bases, with 10 bases between them. The DNA of the CDR3 is TGCGCCAGCAGCTTCGACAGGCCGTATGGCTACACCTTC. Translation: CASSFDRPYGYTF.

This clonotype was recorded a few times. The rearrangement links TRBV7-2 to TRBJ2-3, with D perhaps TRBD2 (6 bases). Germline values: CDR1 SGHTA, CDR2 FQGNSA. Trimming took off 5 bases at V and 2 bases at J, with 17 bases between the two ends. The CDR3 is 16 residues long. The CDR3 spells CASSSQPGLDTDTQYF. The CDR3 DNA is TGTGCCAGCAGCAGCCAACCGGGACTGGACACAGATACGCAGTATTTT.

The genes are TRBV20-1 and TRBJ2-5; the match to TRBD1 covers 8 bases. CDR3 length equals 14 residues. The germline CDR1 and CDR2 sequences are DFQATT and SNEGSKA (reference sequence). With V trimmed by 0 bases and J by 3 bases, 3 bases remained unmatched. CDR3 DNA sequence: TGCAGTGCTAGAGAGACAGGGGAAGAAGAGACCCAGTACTTC. Protein product: CSARETGEEETQYF.

CDR3 sequence: CSARDGLPPSGGVYEQYF. The CDR3 DNA reads as TGCAGTGCTAGAGATGGTCTGCCACCTAGCGGCGGGGTGTATGAGCAGTACTTC. The chain carries TRBV20-1 and TRBJ2-5, with 7 bases aligning to TRBD2. V was clipped by 0 bases and J by 11 bases; unmatched bases: 24. The CDR3 totals 18 residues. The germline V gene encodes CDR1 DFQATT and CDR2 SNEGSKA (reference sequence).

This clonotype was seen a few times. The V gene is TRBV24-1, the J gene TRBJ2-3; no clear D gene. This CDR3 has 12 residues. The V end lost 5 bases, the J end lost 2 bases, and 4 bases lay between the germline ends. Germline V gives CDR1 KGHDR, CDR2 SFDVKD. The CDR3 DNA reads as TGTGCCACCAGTGGGGTCACAGATACGCAGTATTTT. The encoded protein is CATSGVTDTQYF.

This clonotype was detected a few times. V usage is TRBV7-2 and J usage is TRBJ2-7; D ambiguous. Germline V CDR1 and CDR2: SGHTA, FQGNSA. This CDR3 has 11 amino acids. Trimming removed 6 bases at V and 7 bases at J, with 10 bases between. The CDR3 protein is CASSITLEQYF. CDR3 coding DNA: TGTGCCAGCAGTATTACGCTTGAGCAGTACTTC. Drawing the rest from reference TRBV7-2 and TRBJ2-7, the complete variable domain is GAGVSQSPSNKVTEKGKDVELRCDPISGHTALYWYRQSLGQGLEFLIYFQGNSAPDKSGLPSDRFSAERTGGSVSTLTIQRTQQEDSAVYLCASSITLEQYFGPGTRLTVT.

This clonotype has a single count. The chain recombines TRBV28 with TRBJ2-5; 8 bases match TRBD1. The J call may be wrong; the DNA end is better matched by TRBJ2-7. CDR3 size: 13 residues. Germline V CDR1 and CDR2: MDHEN, SYDVKM. CDR3 loop: CASSTFTGGEQYF. The CDR3 region has the DNA TGTGCCAGCAGTACCTTCACAGGGGGCGAGCAGTACTTC.

This chain joins TRBV20-1 and TRBJ1-1, with a possible D match to TRBD1 (5 bases). V dropped 5 bases and J dropped 6 bases, with 16 bases sitting between them. This CDR3 comprises 13 residues. Germline values: CDR1 DFQATT, CDR2 SNEGSKA (reference sequence). The DNA of the CDR3 is TGCAGTGCTGCAGGACATTGGGGCCCTGAAGCTTTCTTT. Protein: CSAAGHWGPEAFF.

Regarding this clonotype: The junction does not match germline at one end; this may be a read error. The rearrangement uses TRBV20-1 and TRBJ2-3; 10 bases map to TRBD2. CDR1 and CDR2 from the germline V gene are DFQATT and SNEGSKA (reference sequence). This CDR3 contains 14 residues. The CDR3 nucleotides read TGCAGTGCTTCAAGCGGGAGGGCCCTAGATAAGCAGTATTTT. This encodes CSASSGRALDKQYF.

The chain links TRBV6-2 or TRBV6-3 to TRBJ1-1; D is uncertain. CDR3 length equals 14 residues. V was clipped by 7 bases and J by 1 base, with 13 bases between them. Germline V gene data show CDR1 as MNHEY and CDR2 as SVGEGT. CDR3 loop: CASKRRVGNTEAFF. In DNA form, the CDR3 reads TGTGCCAGCAAAAGAAGGGTGGGGAACACTGAAGCTTTCTTT.

V usage is TRBV7-2 and J usage is TRBJ1-2; TRBD1 matches 7 bases. This CDR3 has 14 residues. Trimming at V came to 5 bases and at J to 4 bases, leaving 7 bases not matched to a gene. CDR1 is SGHTA and CDR2 is FQGNSA in the germline V gene. This CDR3 is CASSPGTALYGYTF. In DNA form, the CDR3 reads TGTGCCAGCAGCCCCGGGACAGCACTCTATGGCTACACCTTC.

The chain is built from TRBV30 and TRBJ2-3; TRBD2 aligns across 13 bases. Germline V gives CDR1 GTSNPN, CDR2 SVGIG (reference sequence). The junction had 15 bases not matched to a gene; V was cut back by 0 bases and J by 0 bases. The CDR3 has 21 residues. This CDR3 reads CAWSVYQSRGTSGTSTDTQYF. The CDR3 DNA reads TGTGCCTGGAGTGTCTACCAATCGAGGGGGACTAGCGGGACTAGCACAGATACGCAGTATTTT.

V gene TRBV29-1 combines with J gene TRBJ1-2; D remains ambiguous. The V gene lost 4 bases and the J gene lost 2 bases, with 8 bases spanning the gap. The germline gives CDR1 SQVTM, CDR2 ANQGSEA. The CDR3 length is 12 residues. The CDR3, as DNA: TGCAGCGTTGGAGGGAAAAACTATGGCTACACCTTC. Translating it yields CSVGGKNYGYTF.

In its sample, this clonotype was seen a few times. The rearrangement uses TRBV4-2 and TRBJ2-7, with a tentative D call TRBD2 (6 bases). Looked up from germline, CDR1 is LGHNA and CDR2 is YNFKEQ. The CDR3 extends over 15 amino acids. V gave up 2 bases and J gave up 7 bases, with 18 bases separating them. The CDR3 reads CASSQTGTLRNEQYF. DNA for the CDR3: TGTGCCAGCAGCCAAACGGGGACTCTCCGGAATGAGCAGTACTTC.

This clonotype has more than one count but fewer than ten. The chain uses TRBV5-1 and TRBJ2-3; no reliable D call. Trimming pared 0 bases from V and 4 bases from J, leaving 9 bases between. CDR1 and CDR2 from the germline V gene are SGHRS and YFSETQ. The CDR3 contains 14 residues. For the CDR3, the DNA is TGCGCCAGCAGCTTGGAAGGGATTGCAGATACGCAGTATTTT. It translates to CASSLEGIADTQYF.

This clonotype was observed many times. The chain joins TRBV4-3 to TRBJ2-7; D unresolved. Germline V CDR1 and CDR2: LGHNA, YSLEER. CDR3 length equals 16 residues. V was cut by 2 bases and J by 4 bases, with 18 bases left in between. This CDR3 reads CASSQSATELRYEQYF. CDR3 DNA sequence: TGCGCCAGCAGCCAATCCGCGACCGAACTTAGATACGAGCAGTACTTC.

V usage is TRBV5-1 and J usage is TRBJ2-7; D perhaps matches TRBD2 (5 bases). Per germline, CDR1 SGHRS and CDR2 YFSETQ. This CDR3 is 13 amino acids long. V was pared by 4 bases and J by 3 bases, with 11 bases between. The CDR3 DNA is TGCGCCAGCAGCCCGGAGCGGCTCTACGAGCAGTACTTC. Protein sequence: CASSPERLYEQYF.

This clonotype was observed a handful of times. The chain links TRBV4-1 to TRBJ1-5, with D unclear. V shed 0 bases and J shed 7 bases, with 10 bases lying between them. The CDR3 totals 14 residues. From germline, CDR1 is MGHRA and CDR2 YSYEKL. In nucleotides, the CDR3 is TGCGCCAGCAGCCAAGAGGAGGGTTTCCAGCCCCAGCATTTT. Translated, it gives CASSQEEGFQPQHF.

As regards this clonotype: At one end the junction does not follow the germline gene, possibly because of a read error. The rearrangement uses TRBV20-1 and TRBJ2-1, with D perhaps TRBD2 (5 bases). The CDR3 is made up of 16 amino acids. Per germline, CDR1 DFQATT and CDR2 SNEGSKA (reference sequence). For the CDR3, the DNA is TGCAGTGCTAGAGATCGGGATGGGAGCTCCTACAATGAACAGTTCTTC. It yields the protein CSARDRDGSSYNEQFF.

The table lists this clonotype with many counts. This chain uses TRBV4-3 with TRBJ2-7; 8 positions agree with TRBD1. This CDR3 comprises 15 residues. Germline V lookup: CDR1 LGHNA, CDR2 YSLEER. With 0 bases clipped from V and 2 bases from J, the junction kept 3 bases outside the gene matches. DNA of the CDR3: TGCGCCAGCAGCCAAGATCGACAGGGGCCCTACGAGCAGTACTTC. It is translated as CASSQDRQGPYEQYF.

Here the CDR3 reads CSARVLTSGHNEQYF. The DNA for the CDR3 is TGCAGTGCTAGAGTGTTGACTAGCGGCCACAATGAGCAGTACTTC. This rearrangement joins TRBV20-1 to TRBJ2-7, with 9 bases fitting TRBD2. The junction had 11 bases not matched to a gene; V was cut back by 1 base and J by 7 bases. The CDR3 has 15 residues. Per the germline V gene, CDR1 is DFQATT and CDR2 is SNEGSKA (reference sequence).

This clonotype was recorded a few times. The genes are TRBV10-3 and TRBJ2-5; 12 bases align to TRBD2. V shed 2 bases, J shed 5 bases, and the junction held 9 bases outside the gene matches. The V gene's germline CDR1 is ENHRY and CDR2 SYGVKD. CDR3 length equals 17 residues. This CDR3 is CAISEKTSGSGDETQYF. CDR3 DNA sequence: TGTGCCATCAGTGAGAAGACTAGCGGGAGCGGGGATGAGACCCAGTACTTC.

The V and J genes are TRBV12-3 or TRBV12-4 and TRBJ2-6; 8 nucleotides match TRBD1. This CDR3 has 16 residues. V lost 5 bases to trimming and J lost 8 bases; unmatched junction nucleotides: 11. The CDR3 loop reads CASSPRGQGRPNVLTF. The CDR3 DNA follows: TGTGCCAGCAGTCCACGAGGACAGGGAAGGCCCAACGTCCTGACTTTC.

This sequence joins TRBV3-1 and TRBJ2-5, with TRBD2 matching over 7 bases. With the DNA end fitting TRBJ2-7 better, the J assignment may be wrong. Per the germline V gene, CDR1 is LGHDT and CDR2 is YNNKEL (reference sequence). This CDR3 has 14 amino acids. CDR3 sequence reads: CASSQEGRDLEQYF. As DNA, the CDR3 is TGTGCCAGCAGCCAAGAAGGGAGGGACCTCGAGCAGTACTTC.

This clonotype has only one observation. The CDR3 loop is CASSASGGTTDTQYF. CDR3 DNA: TGTGCCAGCAGCGCAAGCGGGGGGACCACAGATACGCAGTATTTT. The J gene is TRBJ2-3, the V gene TRBV7-9; 9 nucleotides match TRBD2. The CDR3 loop spans 15 amino acids. Germline CDR1 SEHNR, CDR2 FQNEAQ (reference sequence). The trim removed 5 bases at V and 2 bases at J, leaving 5 bases unmatched.

Regarding this clonotype: At one end, the junction sequence differs from germline, possibly due to a read error. The rearrangement links TRBV7-7 to TRBJ2-1, with TRBD2 matching 7 bases. There are 16 residues in the CDR3. Germline CDR1 reads SSHAT; CDR2 reads FNYEAQ (reference sequence). CDR3 coding DNA: TGTGCTAGCAGCTCAACTAGCGTCCCTTCCTACAATGAGCAGTTCTTC. This encodes CASSSTSVPSYNEQFF.